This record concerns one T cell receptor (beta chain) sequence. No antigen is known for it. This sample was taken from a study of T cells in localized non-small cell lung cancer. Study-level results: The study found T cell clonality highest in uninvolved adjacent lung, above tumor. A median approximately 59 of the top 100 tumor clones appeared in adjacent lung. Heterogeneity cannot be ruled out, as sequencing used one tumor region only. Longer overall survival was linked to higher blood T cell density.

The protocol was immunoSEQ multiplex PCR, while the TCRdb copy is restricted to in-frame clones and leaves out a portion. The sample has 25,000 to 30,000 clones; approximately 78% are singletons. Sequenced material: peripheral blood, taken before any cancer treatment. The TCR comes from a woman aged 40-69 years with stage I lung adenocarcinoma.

This CDR3 is CASSPRQLRTEAFF. The CDR3 nucleotides are TGTGCCAGCAGTCCCCGACAGCTGAGGACTGAAGCTTTCTTT. This chain connects TRBV27 to TRBJ1-1; D is possibly TRBD1 (5 bases). CDR1 MNHEY and CDR2 SMNVEV come from the germline V gene (reference sequence). V gave up 5 bases and J gave up 5 bases, with 15 bases separating them. This CDR3 spans 14 amino acids.